Listed here is a single T cell receptor beta chain. One end of the junction does not line up with germline, which may come from a read error. The V gene's germline CDR1 is MDHEN and CDR2 SYDVKM. This CDR3 has 14 amino acids. A constant-region primer served to make TCR beta cDNA from roughly 480 ng total RNA. Nested multiplex PCR, run for three rounds with slightly modified ARM-PCR, yielded TCR beta libraries. A C-beta reverse primer and TRBV1-TRBV30 forward primers served in each of the first two PCR rounds, at 10 cycles apiece. MiXCR, run by TCRdb on the multiplex PCR reads, gives a single entry per CDR3 protein. Among more than 150,000 distinct CDR3 sequences, 50% to 75% were seen once, and the ten largest hold 72%. Germline DNA was also extracted, with blood RNA taken from unsorted whole blood. This specimen belongs to a study of tumor-infiltrating lymphocytes in primary liver carcinoma.

The sequencing input was peripheral blood. The receptor's source is a man aged 35 to 55 with primary liver carcinoma and hepatitis B virus infection. The rearrangement links TRBV28 to TRBJ2-7; 10 nucleotides line up with TRBD1. This chain's CDR3 is CASRHGQGVYEHYF. The CDR3 nucleotides are TGTGCCAGCAGACATGGACAGGGGGTCTACGAGCATTACTTC.